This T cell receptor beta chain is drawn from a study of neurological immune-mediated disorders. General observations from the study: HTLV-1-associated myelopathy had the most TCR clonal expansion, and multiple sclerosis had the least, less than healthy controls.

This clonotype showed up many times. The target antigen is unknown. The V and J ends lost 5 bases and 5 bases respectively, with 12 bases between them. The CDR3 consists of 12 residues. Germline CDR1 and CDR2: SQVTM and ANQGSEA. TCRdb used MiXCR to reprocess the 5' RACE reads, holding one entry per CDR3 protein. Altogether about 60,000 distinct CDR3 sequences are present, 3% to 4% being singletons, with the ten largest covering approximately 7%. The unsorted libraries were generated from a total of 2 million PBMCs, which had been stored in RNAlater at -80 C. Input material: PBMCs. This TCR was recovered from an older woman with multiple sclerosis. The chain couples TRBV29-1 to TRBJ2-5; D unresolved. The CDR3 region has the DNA TGCAGCGTTTACGGAATTGGGGAGACCCAGTACTTC. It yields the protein CSVYGIGETQYF.